This TCR beta chain was sequenced for a study of OX40 agonist ivuxolimab in advanced cancers. For the study at large: Ivuxolimab is a fully human IgG2 antibody that activates OX40 (CD134). A diagnosis of hepatocellular carcinoma, melanoma, renal cell or head and neck cancer was present in dose-escalation patients. Three patients showed partial responses: one hepatocellular carcinoma and two cutaneous melanoma cases. Whole-study findings and limits: Certain nonresponders likewise exhibited a low normalized T-cell clonal expansion.

V shed 7 bases and J shed 0 bases, with 19 bases lying between them. There are 16 residues in the CDR3. Per the germline V gene, CDR1 is MDHEN and CDR2 is SYDVKM. Worth noting for this clone: Antigen: not known.

The repertoire was sequenced with immunoSEQ multiplex PCR; TCRdb's copy has only in-frame clones and lacks some. The data contain over 40,000 clones, around 87% of them seen just once; the ten biggest clones take up 3% to 4.5%. This receptor was obtained from an adult with an advanced solid tumor such as melanoma, head and neck, liver or kidney cancer. The sample here was CD4+ or CD8+ T cells sorted from blood, taken in a trial of the OX40 agonist ivuxolimab. The chain employs TRBV28 and TRBJ2-7; the D gene is possibly TRBD1 (6 bases). The CDR3 DNA reads as TGTGCCAGCACATTCGCCCCAGGGGCCAACTCCTACGAGCAGTACTTC. The encoded protein is CASTFAPGANSYEQYF.